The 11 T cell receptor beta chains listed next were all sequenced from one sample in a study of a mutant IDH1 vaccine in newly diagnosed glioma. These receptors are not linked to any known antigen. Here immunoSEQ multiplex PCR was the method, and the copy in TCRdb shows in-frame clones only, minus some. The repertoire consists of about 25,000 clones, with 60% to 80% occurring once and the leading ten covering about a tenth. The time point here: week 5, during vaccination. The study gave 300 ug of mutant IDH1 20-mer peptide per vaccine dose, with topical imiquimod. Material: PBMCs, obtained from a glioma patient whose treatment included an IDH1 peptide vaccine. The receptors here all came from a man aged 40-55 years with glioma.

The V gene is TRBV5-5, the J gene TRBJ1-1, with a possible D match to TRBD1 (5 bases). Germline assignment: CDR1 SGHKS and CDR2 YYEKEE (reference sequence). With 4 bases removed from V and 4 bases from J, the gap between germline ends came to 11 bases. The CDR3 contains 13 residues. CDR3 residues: CASSQGVGTEAFF. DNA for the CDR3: TGTGCCAGCAGCCAAGGGGTTGGCACTGAAGCTTTCTTT.

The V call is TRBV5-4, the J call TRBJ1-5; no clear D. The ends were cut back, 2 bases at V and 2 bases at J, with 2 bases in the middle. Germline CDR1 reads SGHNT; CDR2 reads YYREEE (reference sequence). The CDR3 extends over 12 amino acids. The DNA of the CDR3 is TGTGCCAGCAGCTTCGGCAATCAGCCCCAGCATTTT. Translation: CASSFGNQPQHF.

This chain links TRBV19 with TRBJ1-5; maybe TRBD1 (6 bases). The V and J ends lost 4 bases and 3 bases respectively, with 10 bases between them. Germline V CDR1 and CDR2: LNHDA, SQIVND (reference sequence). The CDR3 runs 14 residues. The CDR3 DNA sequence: TGTGCCAGTAGTAGGACAGCGCTCAATCAGCCCCAGCATTTT. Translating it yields CASSRTALNQPQHF. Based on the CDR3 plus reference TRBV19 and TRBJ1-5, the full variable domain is DGGITQSPKYLFRKEGQNVTLSCEQNLNHDAMYWYRQDPGQGLRLIYYSQIVNDFQKGDIAEGYSVSREKKESFPLTVTSAQKNPTAFYLCASSRTALNQPQHFGDGTRLSIL.

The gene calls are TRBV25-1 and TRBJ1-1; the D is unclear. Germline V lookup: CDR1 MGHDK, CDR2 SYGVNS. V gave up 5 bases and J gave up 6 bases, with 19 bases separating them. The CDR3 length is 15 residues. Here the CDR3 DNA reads TGTGCCAGCAGTATGGGCTTTTATGAGTCGGCTGAAGCTTTCTTT. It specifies CASSMGFYESAEAFF.

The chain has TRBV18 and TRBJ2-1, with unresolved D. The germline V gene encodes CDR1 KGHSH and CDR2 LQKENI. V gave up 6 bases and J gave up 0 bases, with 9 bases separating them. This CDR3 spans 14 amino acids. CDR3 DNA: TGTGCCAGCTCGCTACAGAGCTCCTACAATGAGCAGTTCTTC. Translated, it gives CASSLQSSYNEQFF.

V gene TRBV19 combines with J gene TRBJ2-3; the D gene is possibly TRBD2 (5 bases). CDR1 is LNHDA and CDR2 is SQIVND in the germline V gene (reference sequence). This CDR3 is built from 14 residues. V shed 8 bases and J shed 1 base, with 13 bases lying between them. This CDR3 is CASLSSRGTDTQYF. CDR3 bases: TGTGCCAGTTTGTCTAGCCGAGGCACAGATACGCAGTATTTT.

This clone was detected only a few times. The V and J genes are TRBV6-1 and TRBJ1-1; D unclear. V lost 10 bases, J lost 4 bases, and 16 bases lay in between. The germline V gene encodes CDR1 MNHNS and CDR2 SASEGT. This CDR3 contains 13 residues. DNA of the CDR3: TGTGCCACCCCAGACCCGGAGGGCACTGAAGCTTTCTTT. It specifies CATPDPEGTEAFF.

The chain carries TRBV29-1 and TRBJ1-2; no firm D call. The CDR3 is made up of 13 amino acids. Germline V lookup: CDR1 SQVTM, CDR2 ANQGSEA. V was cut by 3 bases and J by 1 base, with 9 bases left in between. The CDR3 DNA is TGCAGCGTTGAGACGGGGAATAACTATGGCTACACCTTC. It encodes CSVETGNNYGYTF.

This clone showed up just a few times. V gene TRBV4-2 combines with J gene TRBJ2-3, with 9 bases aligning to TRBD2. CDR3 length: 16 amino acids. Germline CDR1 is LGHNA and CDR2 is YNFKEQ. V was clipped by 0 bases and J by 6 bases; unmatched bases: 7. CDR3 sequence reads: CASSQDGGTSRDTQYF. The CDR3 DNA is TGTGCCAGCAGCCAAGATGGCGGGACTAGCAGGGATACGCAGTATTTT.

CDR3 sequence: CASSTAGGEQPQHF. CDR3 coding DNA: TGTGCCAGCAGCACCGCAGGGGGTGAACAGCCCCAGCATTTT. V usage is TRBV5-5 and J usage is TRBJ1-5; TRBD1 aligns across 7 bases. The CDR3 runs to 14 residues. CDR1 and CDR2 (germline): SGHKS, YYEKEE (reference sequence). The trim removed 4 bases at V and 7 bases at J, leaving 8 bases unmatched.

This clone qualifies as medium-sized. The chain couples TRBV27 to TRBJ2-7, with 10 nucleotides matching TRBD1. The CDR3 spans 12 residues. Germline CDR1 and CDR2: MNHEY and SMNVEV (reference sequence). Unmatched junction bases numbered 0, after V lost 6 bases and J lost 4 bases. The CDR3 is CASRGQGYEQYF. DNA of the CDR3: TGTGCCAGCAGGGGACAGGGGTACGAGCAGTACTTC.